This entry features one T cell receptor beta chain sequence. Antigen: not known. These data are taken from a study of T cell responses to AZD1222 COVID-19 vaccine. Pooled in the analysis were second doses at about 4 or about 12 weeks. Produced via immunoSEQ multiplex PCR; TCRdb's table is partial and in-frame only. The top ten hold about 4.5% of the sample, which has about 94,000 clones, 85% seen once. Study results and limitations: Clonal diversity was possibly underestimated, and the donors were mostly white British, with more females. Spike as a whole was targeted by vaccine-associated CD4 TCRs, dominant at 160-218 and 743-854. After the peak T cell response, and only then, were repertoires sampled.

The germline V and J ends were trimmed by 0 bases and 3 bases, with 15 bases remaining between them. The CDR3 loop spans 16 amino acids. From germline, CDR1 is LGHNA and CDR2 YNFKEQ. The sequencing here drew on peripheral blood, taken 28 days after the second AZD1222 dose. The chain carries TRBV4-2 and TRBJ2-7; D is possibly TRBD1 or TRBD2 (5 bases each). The TCR was taken from an adult who received the AZD1222 COVID-19 vaccine. The CDR3 nucleotides read TGTGCCAGCAGCCAAGATAACACGGGACCAGACTACGAGCAGTACTTC. Its protein product is CASSQDNTGPDYEQYF.